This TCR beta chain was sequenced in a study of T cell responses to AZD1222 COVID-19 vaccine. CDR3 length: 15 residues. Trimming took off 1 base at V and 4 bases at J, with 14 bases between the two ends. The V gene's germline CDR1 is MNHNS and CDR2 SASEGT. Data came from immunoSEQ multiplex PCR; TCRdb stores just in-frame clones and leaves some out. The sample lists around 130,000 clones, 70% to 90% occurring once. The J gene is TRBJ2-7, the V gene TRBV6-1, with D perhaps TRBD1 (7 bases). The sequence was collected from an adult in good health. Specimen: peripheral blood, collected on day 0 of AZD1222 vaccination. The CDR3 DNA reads TGTGCCAGCAGTGAAGTGGGGGCAGGGGGGTACGAGCAGTACTTC. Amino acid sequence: CASSEVGAGGYEQYF.